The TCR beta chain described here comes from a study of blood T cell repertoires in COVID-19 (dated by TCRdb to the early 2020s). Study-level background: The collaborator samples originated in the United States, Italy and Spain and spanned the acute and convalescent phases of COVID-19. The repertoires were released in a freely available public database intended as a resource for research on the immune response to SARS-CoV-2. The samples were drawn from the first 160 participants of the ongoing ImmuneRACE study and from under 1,500 subjects provided by 6 global collaborators. The sample metadata nearly always contained a de-identified subject ID, COVID-19 status, age in years and sex. Where HLA class I and class II types were available, the types were taken from metadata supplied by the sample provider, not from assay-based typing. The dataset comprised deeply sampled blood TCRbeta repertoires from subjects exposed to, actively infected with, or recovered from COVID-19. The prospective study material was composed of cDNA or gDNA derived from T cells, B-cell-depleted T cells, or PBMCs. The research as a whole found: How much clinical and demographic metadata was included differed by source and by participant, and the metadata was provided uncurated.

Each collaborating institution followed its own protocols to collect whole blood in K2EDTA tubes. For TCRbeta analysis, collaborator samples were shipped as frozen whole blood, as isolated PBMCs, or as DNA extracted from either sample type. TCRbeta CDR3 regions were amplified from genomic DNA using the immunoSEQ Assay, a bias-controlled multiplex PCR. The paper's processing steps were these. Within the assay, amplification of reference gene primers was used to estimate how many nucleated cells each sample contained. To quantify the absolute abundance of each unique TCRbeta CDR3 rearrangement, sequence reads were collapsed and filtered. For each sample, productive Simpson clonality was calculated as the square root of Simpson's diversity index across productive rearrangements. Drawn from immuneACCESS, this table holds only the in-frame rearrangements with V and J called that TCRdb kept. Clones are partly lost; checked studies trace under half to an unresolved V gene and leave the rest unexplained. The DNA gave D and trimming, while V, J and clone size come from that table. For this sample there are approximately 300,000 clones; around four fifths appear just once. The ten largest clonotypes hold over 3.5% of the sample.

As regards this clone: The target of this receptor is not known. No quality values exist for individual bases; no much larger clone is one base distant.

Spanning cysteine to phenylalanine, the CDR3 consists of 13 amino acids. The read is trimmed to its CDR3 DNA, 39 bases read in frame from base 1. Trimming takes 6 bases from V and 4 bases from J, and the germline ends sit 11 bases apart. The germline V gene specifies KGHSH as CDR1 and LQKENI as CDR2. The specimen sequenced was peripheral blood. In this chain, TRBV18 is recombined with TRBJ2-3; the D segment cannot be called with confidence. This TCR derives from a woman aged 45-65 years with active or convalescent COVID-19. The CDR3 is CASSPSRSDTQYF. The nucleotide sequence is TGTGCCAGCTCCCCGAGCCGGTCAGATACGCAGTATTTT. The full variable domain, with segments outside the CDR3 supplied by the reference TRBV18 and TRBJ2-3 proteins, appears as NAGVMQNPRHLVRRRGQEARLRCSPMKGHSHVYWYRQLPEEGLKFMVYLQKENIIDESGMPKERFSAEFPKEGPSILRIQQVVRGDSAAYFCASSPSRSDTQYFGPGTRLTVL.